This passage covers 3 T cell receptor beta chains from one sample sequenced in a study of T cells in Graves' hyperthyroidism and ophthalmopathy. TCR beta CDR3 regions were amplified from RNA. With the HTBI primer set, the TCR CDR3 went through a first round of RT-PCR. In TCRdb, the multiplex PCR reads were re-called with MiXCR into one record per CDR3 protein. The data show around 340,000 distinct CDR3 sequences, with about 21% seen just once and around half held by the top ten. The sequenced material came from blood. These receptors were obtained from a woman aged 45-65 years with Graves' hyperthyroidism.

There are a few counts of this clonotype. J is TRBJ1-5 and V is TRBV24-1, with a tentative D call TRBD1 (5 bases). Germline CDR1 reads KGHDR; CDR2 reads SFDVKD. The CDR3 is 14 residues long. The V gene lost 2 bases and the J gene lost 5 bases, with 9 bases spanning the gap. CDR3 loop: CATSDWDSYQPQHF. DNA for the CDR3: TGTGCCACCAGTGATTGGGACTCCTATCAGCCCCAGCATTTT.

The chain employs TRBV3-1 and TRBJ2-3, with D possibly being TRBD1 (6 bases). V lost 7 bases, J lost 3 bases, and 8 bases lay in between. Germline CDR1 reads LGHDT; CDR2 reads YNNKEL (reference sequence). The CDR3 length is 12 residues. This CDR3 reads CASKGGTDTQYF. In DNA, the CDR3 is TGTGCCAGCAAAGGGGGAACAGATACGCAGTATTTT.

CDR3 sequence reads: CASTTDRGRWTDTQYF. CDR3 coding DNA: TGTGCCAGCACTACAGACAGGGGGCGGTGGACAGATACGCAGTATTTT. The chain is built from TRBV6-1 and TRBJ2-3, with TRBD1 matching over 10 bases. The germline CDR1 and CDR2 sequences are MNHNS and SASEGT. V shed 7 bases and J 3 bases; nucleotides not matched to a gene: 10. CDR3 length: 16 residues.